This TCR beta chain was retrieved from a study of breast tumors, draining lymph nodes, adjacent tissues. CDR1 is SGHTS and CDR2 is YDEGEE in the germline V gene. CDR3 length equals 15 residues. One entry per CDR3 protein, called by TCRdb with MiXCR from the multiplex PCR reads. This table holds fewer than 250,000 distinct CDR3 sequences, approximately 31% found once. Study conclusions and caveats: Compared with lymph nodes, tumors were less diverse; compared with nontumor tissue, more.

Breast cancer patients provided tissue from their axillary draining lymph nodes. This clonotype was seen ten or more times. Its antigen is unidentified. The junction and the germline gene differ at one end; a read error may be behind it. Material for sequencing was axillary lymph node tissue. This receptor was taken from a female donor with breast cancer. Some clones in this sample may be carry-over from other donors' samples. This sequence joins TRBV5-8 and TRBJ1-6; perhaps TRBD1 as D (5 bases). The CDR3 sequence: CASSLASGYTSPLHF. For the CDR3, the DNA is TGTGCCAGCAGCTTGGCCTCAGGGTATACTTCACCCCTCCACTTT.